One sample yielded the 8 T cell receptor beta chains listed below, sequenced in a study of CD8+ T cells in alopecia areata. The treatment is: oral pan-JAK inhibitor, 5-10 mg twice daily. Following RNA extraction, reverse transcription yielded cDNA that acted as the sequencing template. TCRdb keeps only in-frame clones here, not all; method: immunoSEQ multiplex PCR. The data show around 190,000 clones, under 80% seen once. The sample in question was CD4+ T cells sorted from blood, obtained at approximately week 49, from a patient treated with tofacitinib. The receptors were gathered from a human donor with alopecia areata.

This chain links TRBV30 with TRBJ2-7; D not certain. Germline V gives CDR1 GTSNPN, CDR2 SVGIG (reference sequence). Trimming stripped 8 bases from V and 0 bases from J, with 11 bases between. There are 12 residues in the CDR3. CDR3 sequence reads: CALRVGSYEQYF. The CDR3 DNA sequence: TGTGCCCTCCGGGTCGGCTCCTACGAGCAGTACTTC.

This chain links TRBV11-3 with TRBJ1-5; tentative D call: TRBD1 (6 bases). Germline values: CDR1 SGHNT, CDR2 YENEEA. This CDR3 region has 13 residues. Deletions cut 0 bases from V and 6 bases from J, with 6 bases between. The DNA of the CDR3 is TGTGCCAGCAGCTTAGACAGGGGTCAGCCCCAGCATTTT. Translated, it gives CASSLDRGQPQHF.

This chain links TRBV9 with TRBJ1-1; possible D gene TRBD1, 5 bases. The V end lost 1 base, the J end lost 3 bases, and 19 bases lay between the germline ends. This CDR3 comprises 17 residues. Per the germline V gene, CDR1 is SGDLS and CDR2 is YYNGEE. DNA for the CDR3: TGTGCCAGCAGCGTATCCGCTGGAGCCGGGGGAGACACTGAAGCTTTCTTT. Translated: CASSVSAGAGGDTEAFF.

The CDR3: CSAEGSGGNTDTQYF. The DNA for the CDR3 is TGCAGCGCGGAAGGTAGCGGGGGAAACACAGATACGCAGTATTTT. The chain uses TRBV29-1 and TRBJ2-3; 9 bases are a match to TRBD2. V gave up 7 bases and J gave up 2 bases; unmatched junction bases: 10. The CDR3 consists of 15 residues. CDR1 and CDR2 (germline): SQVTM, ANQGSEA.

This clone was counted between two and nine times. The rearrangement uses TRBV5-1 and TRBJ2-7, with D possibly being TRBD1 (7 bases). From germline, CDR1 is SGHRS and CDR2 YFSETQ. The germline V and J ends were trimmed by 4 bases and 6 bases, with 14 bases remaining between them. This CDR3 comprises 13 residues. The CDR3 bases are TGCGCCAGCAGCCGGGACAGCGGGCGCGAGCAGTACTTC. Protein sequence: CASSRDSGREQYF.

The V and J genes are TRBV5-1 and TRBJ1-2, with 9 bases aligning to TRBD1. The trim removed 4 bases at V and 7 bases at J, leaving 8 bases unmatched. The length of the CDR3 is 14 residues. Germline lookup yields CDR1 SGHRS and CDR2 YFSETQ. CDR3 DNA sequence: TGCGCCAGCAGCGCGGACAGGGGATCAGGTGGCTACACCTTC. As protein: CASSADRGSGGYTF. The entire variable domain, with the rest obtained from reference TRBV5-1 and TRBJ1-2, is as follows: KAGVTQTPRYLIKTRGQQVTLSCSPISGHRSVSWYQQTPGQGLQFLFEYFSETQRNKGNFPGRFSGRQFSNSRSEMNVSTLELGDSALYLCASSADRGSGGYTFGSGTRLTVV.

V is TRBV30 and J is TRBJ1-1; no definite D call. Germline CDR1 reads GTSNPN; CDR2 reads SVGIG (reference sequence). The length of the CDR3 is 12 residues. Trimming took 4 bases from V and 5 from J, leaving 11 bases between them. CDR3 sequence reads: CAWTGWGTEAFF. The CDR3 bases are TGTGCCTGGACCGGATGGGGTACTGAAGCTTTCTTT.

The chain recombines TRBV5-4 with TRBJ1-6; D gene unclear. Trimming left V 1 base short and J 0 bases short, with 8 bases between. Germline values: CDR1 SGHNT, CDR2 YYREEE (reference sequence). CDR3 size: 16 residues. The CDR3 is CASSLSGISYNSPLHF. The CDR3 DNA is TGTGCCAGCAGCTTGAGCGGGATCTCCTATAATTCACCCCTCCACTTT.